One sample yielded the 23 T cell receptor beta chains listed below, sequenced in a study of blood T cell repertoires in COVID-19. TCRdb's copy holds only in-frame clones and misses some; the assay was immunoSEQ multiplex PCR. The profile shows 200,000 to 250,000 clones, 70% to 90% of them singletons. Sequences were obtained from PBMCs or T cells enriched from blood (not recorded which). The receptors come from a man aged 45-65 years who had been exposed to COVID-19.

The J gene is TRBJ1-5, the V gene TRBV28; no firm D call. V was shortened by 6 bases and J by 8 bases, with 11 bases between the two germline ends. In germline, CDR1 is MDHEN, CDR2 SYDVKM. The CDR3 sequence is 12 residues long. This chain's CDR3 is CASRIPSEPQHF. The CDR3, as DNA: TGTGCCAGCAGGATTCCGTCGGAGCCCCAGCATTTT.

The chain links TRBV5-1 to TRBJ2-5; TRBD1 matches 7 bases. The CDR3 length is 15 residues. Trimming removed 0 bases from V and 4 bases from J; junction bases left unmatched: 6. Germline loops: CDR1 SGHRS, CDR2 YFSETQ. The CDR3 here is CASSLAGGSPETQYF. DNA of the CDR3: TGCGCCAGCAGCTTGGCAGGGGGAAGCCCAGAGACCCAGTACTTC.

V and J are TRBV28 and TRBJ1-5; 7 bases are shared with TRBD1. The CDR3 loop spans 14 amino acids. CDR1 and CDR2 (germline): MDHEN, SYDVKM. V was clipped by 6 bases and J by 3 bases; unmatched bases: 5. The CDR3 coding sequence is TGTGCCAGCAGCCAGGGGGGAGTCAATCAGCCCCAGCATTTT. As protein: CASSQGGVNQPQHF.

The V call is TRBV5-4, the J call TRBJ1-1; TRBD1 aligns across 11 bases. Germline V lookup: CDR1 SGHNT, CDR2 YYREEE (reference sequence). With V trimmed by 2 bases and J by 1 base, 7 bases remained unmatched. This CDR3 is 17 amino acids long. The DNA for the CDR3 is TGTGCCAGCAGCTTCGGACAGGGGGCACTATGGAACACTGAAGCTTTCTTT. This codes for CASSFGQGALWNTEAFF.

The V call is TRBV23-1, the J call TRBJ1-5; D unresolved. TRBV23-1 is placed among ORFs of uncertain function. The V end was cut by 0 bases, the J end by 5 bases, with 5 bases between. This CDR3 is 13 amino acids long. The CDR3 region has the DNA TGCGCCAGCAGTCAATCCCGGGATCAGCCCCAGCATTTT. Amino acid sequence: CASSQSRDQPQHF.

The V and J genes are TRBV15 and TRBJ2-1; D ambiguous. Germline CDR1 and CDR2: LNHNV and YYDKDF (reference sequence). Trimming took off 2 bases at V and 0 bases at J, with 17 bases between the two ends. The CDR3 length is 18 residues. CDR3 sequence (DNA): TGTGCCACCAGCAGAAAAACAACCCTTACCGTCTCCTACAATGAGCAGTTCTTC. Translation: CATSRKTTLTVSYNEQFF.

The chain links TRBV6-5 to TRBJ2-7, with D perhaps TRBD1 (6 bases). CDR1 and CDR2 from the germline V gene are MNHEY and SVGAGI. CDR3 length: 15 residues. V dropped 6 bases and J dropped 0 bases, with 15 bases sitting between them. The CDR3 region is CASRNRVVGSYEQYV. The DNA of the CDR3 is TGTGCCAGCAGGAACAGGGTAGTGGGCTCCTACGAGCAGTACGTC.

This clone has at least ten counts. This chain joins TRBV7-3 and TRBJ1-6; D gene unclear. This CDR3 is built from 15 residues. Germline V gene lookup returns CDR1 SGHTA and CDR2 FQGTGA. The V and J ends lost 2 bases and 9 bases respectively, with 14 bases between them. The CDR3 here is CASSLRGGMGSPLHF. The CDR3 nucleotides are TGTGCCAGCAGCTTACGTGGAGGGATGGGTTCACCCCTCCACTTT.

The CDR3 DNA reads as TGTGCCAGCAGCCAAGACAGCGGGAGGCAAGAGACCCAGTACTTC. It encodes CASSQDSGRQETQYF. J is TRBJ2-5 and V is TRBV3-1 (or the pseudogene TRBV3-2); 9 bases match TRBD2. The CDR3 has 15 amino acids. Germline V gene sequence: CDR1 LGHDT, CDR2 YNNKEL (reference sequence). The junction had 1 base not matched to a gene; V was cut back by 0 bases and J by 2 bases.

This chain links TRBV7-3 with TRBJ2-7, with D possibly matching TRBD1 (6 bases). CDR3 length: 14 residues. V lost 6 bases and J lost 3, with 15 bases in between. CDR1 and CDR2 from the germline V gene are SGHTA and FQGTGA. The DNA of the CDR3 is TGTGCCAGCAGTTATGGGGGCCCTAACTACGAGCAGTACTTC. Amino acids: CASSYGGPNYEQYF.

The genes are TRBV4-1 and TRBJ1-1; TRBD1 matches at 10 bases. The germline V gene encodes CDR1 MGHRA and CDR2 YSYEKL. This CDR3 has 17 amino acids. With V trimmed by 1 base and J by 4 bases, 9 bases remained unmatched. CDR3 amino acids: CASSQGDRGRLSTEAFF. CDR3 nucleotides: TGCGCCAGCAGCCAAGGGGACAGGGGAAGACTTAGCACTGAAGCTTTCTTT.

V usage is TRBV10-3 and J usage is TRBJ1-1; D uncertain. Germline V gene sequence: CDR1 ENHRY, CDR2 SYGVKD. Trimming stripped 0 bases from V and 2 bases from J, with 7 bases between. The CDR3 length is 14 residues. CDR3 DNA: TGTGCCATCAGTGAGTCGAGGGCCAACACTGAAGCTTTCTTT. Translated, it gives CAISESRANTEAFF.

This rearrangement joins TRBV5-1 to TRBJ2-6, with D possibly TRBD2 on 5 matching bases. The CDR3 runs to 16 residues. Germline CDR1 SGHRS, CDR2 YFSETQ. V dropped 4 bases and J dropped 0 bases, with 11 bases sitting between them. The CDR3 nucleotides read TGCGCCAGCAGCCCGGGGTCTTACTCTGGGGCCAACGTCCTGACTTTC. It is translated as CASSPGSYSGANVLTF.

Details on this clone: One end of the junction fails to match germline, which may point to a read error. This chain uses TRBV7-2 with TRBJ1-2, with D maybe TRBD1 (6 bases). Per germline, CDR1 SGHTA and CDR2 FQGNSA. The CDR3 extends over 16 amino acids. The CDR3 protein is CASTLSVSEGVGGYTF. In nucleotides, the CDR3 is TGTGCCAGCACCTTAAGTGTATCCGAGGGGGTTGGAGGCTACACCTTC. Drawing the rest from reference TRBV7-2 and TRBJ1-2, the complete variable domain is GAGVSQSPSNKVTEKGKDVELRCDPISGHTALYWYRQSLGQGLEFLIYFQGNSAPDKSGLPSDRFSAERTGGSVSTLTIQRTQQEDSAVYLCASTLSVSEGVGGYTFGSGTRLTVV.

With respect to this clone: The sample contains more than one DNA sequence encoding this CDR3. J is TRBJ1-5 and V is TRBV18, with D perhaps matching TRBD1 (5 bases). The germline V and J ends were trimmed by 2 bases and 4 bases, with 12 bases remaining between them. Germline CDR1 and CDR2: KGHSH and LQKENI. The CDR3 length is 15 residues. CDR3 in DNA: TGTGCCAGCTCACCATCGGGGGTCGGGAATCAGCCCCAGCATTTT. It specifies CASSPSGVGNQPQHF.

The CDR3, as DNA: TGTGCCAGCAGAAGACCAGGGGGCACCTCTGGAAACACCATATATTTT. Its protein product is CASRRPGGTSGNTIYF. This chain connects TRBV28 to TRBJ1-3; 8 nucleotides align to TRBD1. V shed 6 bases, J shed 0 bases, and the junction held 7 bases outside the gene matches. The CDR3 covers 16 residues. Germline V CDR1 and CDR2: MDHEN, SYDVKM.

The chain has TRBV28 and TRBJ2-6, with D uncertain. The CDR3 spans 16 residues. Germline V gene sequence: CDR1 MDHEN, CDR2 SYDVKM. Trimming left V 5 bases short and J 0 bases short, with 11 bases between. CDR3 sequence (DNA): TGTGCCAGCAGTGCCCCTGGAGTCTCTGGGGCCAACGTCCTGACTTTC. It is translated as CASSAPGVSGANVLTF.

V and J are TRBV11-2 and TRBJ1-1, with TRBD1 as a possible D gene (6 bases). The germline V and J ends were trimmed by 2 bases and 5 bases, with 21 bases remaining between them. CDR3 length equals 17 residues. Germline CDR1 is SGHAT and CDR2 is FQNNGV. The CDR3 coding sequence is TGTGCCAGCAGCTTATTCCTGGACAGTAATTGGTATACTGAAGCTTTCTTT. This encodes CASSLFLDSNWYTEAFF.

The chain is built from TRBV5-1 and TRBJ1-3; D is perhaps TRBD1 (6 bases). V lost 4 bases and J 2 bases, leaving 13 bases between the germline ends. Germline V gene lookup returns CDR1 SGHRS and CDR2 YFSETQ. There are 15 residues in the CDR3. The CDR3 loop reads CASSPGVVPGNTIYF. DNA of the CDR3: TGCGCCAGCAGCCCAGGGGTAGTACCTGGAAACACCATATATTTT. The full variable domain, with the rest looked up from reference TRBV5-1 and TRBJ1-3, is KAGVTQTPRYLIKTRGQQVTLSCSPISGHRSVSWYQQTPGQGLQFLFEYFSETQRNKGNFPGRFSGRQFSNSRSEMNVSTLELGDSALYLCASSPGVVPGNTIYFGEGSWLTVV.

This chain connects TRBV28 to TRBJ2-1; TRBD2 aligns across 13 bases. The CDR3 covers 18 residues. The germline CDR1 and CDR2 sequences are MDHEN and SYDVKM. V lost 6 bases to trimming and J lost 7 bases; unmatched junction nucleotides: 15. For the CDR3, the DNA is TGTGCCAGCAGGCCTACTAGCGGGAGGGCCAAGAAAGGGAATGAGCAGTTCTTC. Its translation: CASRPTSGRAKKGNEQFF. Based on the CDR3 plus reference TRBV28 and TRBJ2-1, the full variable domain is DVKVTQSSRYLVKRTGEKVFLECVQDMDHENMFWYRQDPGLGLRLIYFSYDVKMKEKGDIPEGYSVSREKKERFSLILESASTNQTSMYLCASRPTSGRAKKGNEQFFGPGTRLTVL.

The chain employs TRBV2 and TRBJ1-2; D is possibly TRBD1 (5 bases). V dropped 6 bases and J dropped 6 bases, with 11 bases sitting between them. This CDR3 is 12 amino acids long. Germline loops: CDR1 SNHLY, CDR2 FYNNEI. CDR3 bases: TGTGCCAGCAGCAACCGACAGAATGGCTACACCTTC. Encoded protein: CASSNRQNGYTF. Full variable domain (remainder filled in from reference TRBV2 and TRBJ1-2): EPEVTQTPSHQVTQMGQEVILRCVPISNHLYFYWYRQILGQKVEFLVSFYNNEISEKSEIFDDQFSVERPDGSNFTLKIRSTKLEDSAMYFCASSNRQNGYTFGSGTRLTVV.

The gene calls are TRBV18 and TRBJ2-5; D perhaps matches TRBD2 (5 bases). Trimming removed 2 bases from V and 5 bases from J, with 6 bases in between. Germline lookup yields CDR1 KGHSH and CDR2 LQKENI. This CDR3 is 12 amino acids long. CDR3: CASSPTGETQYF. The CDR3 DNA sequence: TGTGCCAGCTCACCAACGGGGGAGACCCAGTACTTC.

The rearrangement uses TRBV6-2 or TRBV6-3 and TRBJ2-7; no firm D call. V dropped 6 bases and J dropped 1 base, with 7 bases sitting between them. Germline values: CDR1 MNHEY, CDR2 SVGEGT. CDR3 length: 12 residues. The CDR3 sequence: CASSHSSYEQYV. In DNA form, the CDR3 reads TGTGCCAGCAGCCACTCGTCCTACGAGCAGTACGTC.